The 26 T cell receptor beta chains in this list originate from one sample, sequenced in a study of T cell responses to AZD1222 COVID-19 vaccine. Produced via immunoSEQ multiplex PCR; TCRdb's table is partial and in-frame only. The profile covers some 160,000 clones, with just under 95% appearing a single time and 0.7% to 0.9% taken by the ten largest. Sequenced material: peripheral blood, taken on day 0 of AZD1222 vaccination. These receptors all stem from an adult in good health.

V gene TRBV27 combines with J gene TRBJ2-1; 13 nucleotides align to TRBD2. The CDR3 runs to 15 residues. The ends lost 6 bases at V and 3 bases at J; junction bases unmatched: 2. Germline V gene sequence: CDR1 MNHEY, CDR2 SMNVEV (reference sequence). The CDR3: CASRTSGGDYNEQFF. The CDR3 nucleotides read TGTGCCAGCAGAACTAGCGGGGGGGACTACAATGAGCAGTTCTTC.

The chain has TRBV4-1 and TRBJ1-6, with 11 nucleotides matching TRBD1. CDR1 MGHRA and CDR2 YSYEKL come from the germline V gene. Trimming removed 4 bases from V and 8 bases from J; junction bases left unmatched: 4. This CDR3 region has 15 residues. CDR3 residues: CASSPGQGAYSPLHF. DNA of the CDR3: TGCGCCAGCAGCCCTGGACAGGGGGCTTATTCACCCCTCCACTTT.

CDR3 residues: CASSHFGGGSGNTIYF. The CDR3 nucleotides are TGTGCCAGCAGCCATTTTGGCGGGGGGTCTGGAAACACCATATATTTT. The rearrangement joins TRBV11-2 to TRBJ1-3; maybe TRBD1 (5 bases). Between the trimmed V and J ends, which lost 5 bases and 1 base, there was a span of 15 bases. Germline CDR1 reads SGHAT; CDR2 reads FQNNGV. This CDR3 has 16 residues.

V usage is TRBV6-5 and J usage is TRBJ1-5; D remains ambiguous. V was cut by 5 bases and J by 0 bases, with 8 bases left in between. The CDR3 runs to 14 residues. Germline V gives CDR1 MNHEY, CDR2 SVGAGI. Here the CDR3 reads CASSPENSNQPQHF. CDR3 nucleotide sequence: TGTGCCAGCAGTCCCGAAAATAGCAATCAGCCCCAGCATTTT.

V usage is TRBV19 and J usage is TRBJ1-4; 7 bases are shared with TRBD1. Looked up from germline, CDR1 is LNHDA and CDR2 is SQIVND (reference sequence). Trimming at V came to 6 bases and at J to 3 bases, leaving 4 bases not matched to a gene. This CDR3 has 14 residues. CDR3 DNA: TGTGCCAGTAGACAGGGGTGGTCTAATGAAAAACTGTTTTTT. It yields the protein CASRQGWSNEKLFF.

This chain joins TRBV9 and TRBJ2-3; a possible D gene is TRBD1 (6 bases). The CDR3 consists of 17 residues. With 0 bases removed from V and 5 bases from J, the gap between germline ends came to 19 bases. Germline V gene data show CDR1 as SGDLS and CDR2 as YYNGEE. The CDR3 protein is CASSVAYLTGFQDTQYF. The CDR3, as DNA: TGTGCCAGCAGCGTAGCCTACCTTACAGGGTTCCAAGATACGCAGTATTTT.

The table lists this clone with a few counts. V is TRBV7-6 and J is TRBJ2-2, with 9 bases fitting TRBD2. V lost 0 bases, J lost 7 bases, and 9 bases stayed unmatched. Germline V gene sequence: CDR1 SGHVS, CDR2 FNYEAQ. This CDR3 has 17 amino acids. Here the CDR3 DNA reads TGTGCCAGCAGCTTAGCCGTGCGGGGGGGCCGGAGCGGGGAGCTGTTTTTT. Residues: CASSLAVRGGRSGELFF.

The chain has TRBV28 and TRBJ2-5; TRBD2 aligns across 10 bases. This CDR3 region has 16 residues. Germline V gene sequence: CDR1 MDHEN, CDR2 SYDVKM. The V gene end was trimmed by 5 bases and the J gene end by 3 bases; junction bases not matched to a gene: 9. CDR3 sequence: CASSHLAGGGEETQYF. The CDR3 DNA reads as TGTGCCAGCAGTCACTTAGCGGGGGGCGGGGAAGAGACCCAGTACTTC.

This rearrangement joins TRBV19 to TRBJ2-7; 9 nucleotides match TRBD1. Germline V gives CDR1 LNHDA, CDR2 SQIVND (reference sequence). This CDR3 has 17 residues. V was clipped by 6 bases and J by 3 bases; unmatched bases: 15. CDR3: CASSQRLGQGSYYEQYF. CDR3 nucleotide sequence: TGTGCCAGTAGCCAACGGCTCGGACAGGGGTCATACTACGAGCAGTACTTC.

This sequence joins TRBV7-8 and TRBJ1-1; no reliable D call. Deletions cut 1 base from V and 1 base from J, with 7 bases between. CDR1 SGHVS and CDR2 FQNEAQ come from the germline V gene. The CDR3 consists of 14 residues. CDR3 protein: CASSLGNPNTEAFF. CDR3 sequence (DNA): TGTGCCAGCAGCTTAGGGAATCCGAACACTGAAGCTTTCTTT.

In this sample, this clone turned up a few times. The J gene is TRBJ2-3, the V gene TRBV27; 11 bases line up with TRBD2. Germline values: CDR1 MNHEY, CDR2 SMNVEV (reference sequence). CDR3 length equals 17 residues. V trimming: 1 base; J trimming: 1 base; junction bases outside the gene matches: 4. The CDR3 region is CASSLFSGGAGTDTQYF. The CDR3 bases are TGTGCCAGCAGTTTATTTAGCGGGGGGGCCGGCACAGATACGCAGTATTTT.

Regarding this clone: This CDR3 is also generated by other DNA sequences in the sample. The rearrangement joins TRBV7-9 to TRBJ2-2; D is unresolved. V was shortened by 3 bases and J by 4 bases, with 0 bases between the two germline ends. Germline V gives CDR1 SEHNR, CDR2 FQNEAQ (reference sequence). CDR3 size: 11 residues. CDR3 residues: CASSFTGELFF. CDR3 bases: TGTGCCAGCAGCTTCACCGGGGAGCTGTTTTTT.

The J gene is TRBJ2-1, the V gene TRBV14; D ambiguous. The V end lost 0 bases, the J end lost 8 bases, and 5 bases lay between the germline ends. The V gene's germline CDR1 is SGHDN and CDR2 FVKESK. This CDR3 spans 12 amino acids. CDR3 DNA sequence: TGTGCCAGCAGCCAAGAGGGCGATGAGCAGTTCTTC. This codes for CASSQEGDEQFF.

The rearrangement links TRBV27 to TRBJ2-7, with 9 nucleotides matching TRBD2. The CDR3 covers 13 residues. CDR1 and CDR2 from the germline V gene are MNHEY and SMNVEV (reference sequence). V shed 0 bases and J 9 bases; nucleotides not matched to a gene: 3. CDR3 sequence (DNA): TGTGCCAGCAGTTTATCCTGGACTAGCGTGCAGTACTTC. Translation gives CASSLSWTSVQYF.

The gene calls are TRBV28 and TRBJ1-1; D unresolved. This CDR3 comprises 13 residues. The ends were cut back, 6 bases at V and 2 bases at J, with 10 bases in the middle. Per the germline V gene, CDR1 is MDHEN and CDR2 is SYDVKM. The CDR3 DNA follows: TGTGCCAGCAGCTCCTCAAGAAACACTGAAGCTTTCTTT. Amino acid sequence: CASSSSRNTEAFF.

The rearrangement joins TRBV15 to TRBJ1-5; D is unclear. CDR3 size: 15 residues. Germline CDR1 is LNHNV and CDR2 is YYDKDF (reference sequence). V gave up 8 bases and J gave up 0 bases, with 14 bases separating them. The CDR3 is CATGVGINSNQPQHF. CDR3 DNA sequence: TGTGCCACCGGAGTTGGCATAAATAGCAATCAGCCCCAGCATTTT.

The chain is built from TRBV6-1 and TRBJ2-1; a possible D gene is TRBD1 (6 bases). From germline, CDR1 is MNHNS and CDR2 SASEGT. The V end lost 7 bases, the J end lost 8 bases, and 9 bases lay between the germline ends. The CDR3 loop spans 11 amino acids. DNA of the CDR3: TGTGCCAGCAATACAGGGTATGAGCAGTTCTTC. Amino acid sequence: CASNTGYEQFF.

V usage is TRBV7-2 and J usage is TRBJ2-3; a possible D gene is TRBD2 (7 bases). CDR1 and CDR2 from the germline V gene are SGHTA and FQGNSA. V shed 8 bases and J shed 2 bases, with 17 bases lying between them. The CDR3 runs 15 residues. CDR3 sequence reads: CASGPWGGYTDTQYF. CDR3 nucleotides: TGTGCCAGCGGGCCCTGGGGGGGCTACACAGATACGCAGTATTTT.

V is TRBV5-1 and J is TRBJ1-3, with a tentative D call TRBD1 (5 bases). Between the trimmed V and J ends, which lost 4 bases and 2 bases, there was a span of 10 bases. Germline CDR1 is SGHRS and CDR2 is YFSETQ. This CDR3 is 14 amino acids long. CDR3 sequence (DNA): TGCGCCAGCAGCCATGGGACTCCTGGAAACACCATATATTTT. Its translation is CASSHGTPGNTIYF.

As DNA, the CDR3 is TGTGCCAGCAGCGCGGTGGGTTTCACTGAAGCTTTCTTT. Its protein is CASSAVGFTEAFF. The gene calls are TRBV9 and TRBJ1-1, with D hard to call. The V end lost 3 bases, the J end lost 4 bases, and 10 bases lay between the germline ends. The germline CDR1 and CDR2 sequences are SGDLS and YYNGEE. The CDR3 contains 13 residues.

CDR3 in DNA: TGTGCCAGCAGAGTTGGGGCCGGGGTAGGATCTGGCTACACCTTC. Its translation: CASRVGAGVGSGYTF. This chain joins TRBV28 and TRBJ1-2, with D tentatively TRBD1 (5 bases). Germline V gives CDR1 MDHEN, CDR2 SYDVKM. The CDR3 sequence is 15 residues long. V was cut by 6 bases and J by 7 bases, with 21 bases left in between.

The V gene is TRBV4-1, the J gene TRBJ2-7, with D hard to call. This CDR3 contains 14 residues. Trimming stripped 0 bases from V and 3 bases from J, with 9 bases between. Germline V gene sequence: CDR1 MGHRA, CDR2 YSYEKL. CDR3 coding DNA: TGCGCCAGCAGCCAAGACCCAGCCCACTACGAGCAGTACTTC. It is translated as CASSQDPAHYEQYF.

The chain is built from TRBV25-1 and TRBJ2-1; D might be TRBD1 (5 bases). The CDR3 totals 14 residues. V was shortened by 3 bases and J by 5 bases, with 11 bases between the two germline ends. Germline lookup yields CDR1 MGHDK and CDR2 SYGVNS. CDR3 sequence reads: CASSDPGSDNEQFF. As DNA, the CDR3 is TGTGCCAGCAGTGACCCAGGGTCTGACAATGAGCAGTTCTTC.

This sequence joins TRBV25-1 and TRBJ2-1, with D hard to call. Between the trimmed V and J ends, which lost 8 bases and 9 bases, there was a span of 20 bases. The CDR3 runs 14 residues. From germline, CDR1 is MGHDK and CDR2 SYGVNS. The CDR3 loop reads CASRRAPPSGEQFF. The CDR3 coding sequence is TGTGCCAGCCGTCGTGCCCCCCCGAGTGGTGAGCAGTTCTTC.

The chain combines TRBV28 with TRBJ1-2; D is possibly TRBD1 (6 bases). The length of the CDR3 is 13 residues. Germline CDR1 reads MDHEN; CDR2 reads SYDVKM. Trimming removed 5 bases at V and 2 bases at J, with 9 bases between. The CDR3 DNA follows: TGTGCCAGCAGTGGGGACAACAACTATGGCTACACCTTC. This gives the protein CASSGDNNYGYTF.

This rearrangement joins TRBV11-2 to TRBJ1-4; the match to TRBD1 covers 9 bases. This CDR3 has 15 residues. The ends lost 4 bases at V and 8 bases at J; junction bases unmatched: 8. Per germline, CDR1 SGHAT and CDR2 FQNNGV. CDR3 DNA sequence: TGTGCCAGCAGCTACCCGGGACAGGGTAGAGAAAAACTGTTTTTT. It is translated as CASSYPGQGREKLFF.